Sequencing of this TCR beta chain was carried out in a study of response to subunit inactivated influenza vaccine. CDR1 and CDR2 from the germline V gene are ENHRY and SYGVKD. The CDR3 is 13 amino acids. V was cut by 7 bases and J by 4 bases, with 13 bases left in between. TCRdb re-analysed the RT-PCR reads in MiXCR, keeping a single row per CDR3 protein. The sample contains about 520,000 distinct CDR3 sequences, roughly 25% of which appear only once. The chain employs TRBV10-3 and TRBJ1-1; D is possibly TRBD1 (5 bases). This material consisted of CD4+ T cells sorted from PBMCs, taken less than 6 days after vaccination. This receptor was obtained from a man aged 45-65 years who received an inactivated influenza vaccine. The CDR3: CAINGAGRTEAFF. The CDR3, as DNA: TGTGCCATCAACGGCGCAGGGCGCACTGAAGCTTTCTTT.